A single sample is the source of the 31 T cell receptor beta chains below, sequenced in a study of T-cell reconstitution after alpha-beta-depleted transplantation in children. Preparation of the TCRbeta library was carried out with unique molecular identifiers. A single record per CDR3 protein comes from TCRdb applying MiXCR to the PCR reads. This sample has almost 600,000 distinct CDR3 sequences; 25% to 30% occur once, and the top ten carry 35% to 40%. The material sequenced was PBMCs, taken before TCRalphabeta/CD19-depleted stem cell transplant. Receptors were obtained from a boy younger than two with Wiskott-Aldrich syndrome, due to receive a stem cell transplant.

J is TRBJ2-5 and V is TRBV5-1; D possibly corresponds to TRBD1 (6 bases). The CDR3 covers 14 residues. With 4 bases removed from V and 7 bases from J, the gap between germline ends came to 17 bases. Germline loops: CDR1 SGHRS, CDR2 YFSETQ. The CDR3 nucleotides are TGCGCCAGCAGCCCAGACAGGTTAAGAAGGACCCAGTACTTC. Amino acids: CASSPDRLRRTQYF.

The J gene is TRBJ1-3, the V gene TRBV4-1; weak D call: TRBD1 (6 bases). Germline V CDR1 and CDR2: MGHRA, YSYEKL. Deletions cut 5 bases from V and 2 bases from J, with 13 bases between. CDR3 length: 15 amino acids. CDR3 amino acids: CASSYQGKTGNTIYF. The CDR3 DNA is TGCGCCAGCAGCTACCAGGGGAAAACTGGAAACACCATATATTTT.

The rearrangement uses TRBV6-1 and TRBJ2-7, with 10 bases matching TRBD1. The germline CDR1 and CDR2 sequences are MNHNS and SASEGT. The trim removed 4 bases at V and 0 bases at J, leaving 3 bases unmatched. The CDR3 runs 15 residues. This CDR3 reads CASSGWDRGSYEQYF. The DNA of the CDR3 is TGTGCCAGCAGTGGCTGGGACAGGGGCTCCTACGAGCAGTACTTC.

This clonotype came up a few times. J is TRBJ2-3 and V is TRBV5-1, with a tentative D call TRBD2 (5 bases). Trimming removed 2 bases from V and 2 bases from J, with 15 bases in between. Germline CDR1 reads SGHRS; CDR2 reads YFSETQ. This CDR3 region has 16 residues. The CDR3 loop reads CASSFLRESTTDTQYF. The CDR3 DNA sequence: TGCGCCAGCAGCTTCTTACGGGAATCGACCACAGATACGCAGTATTTT.

This chain connects TRBV3-1 to TRBJ2-7; 7 bases map to TRBD2. CDR3 length: 18 residues. Germline assignment: CDR1 LGHDT and CDR2 YNNKEL (reference sequence). V gave up 5 bases and J gave up 6 bases; unmatched junction bases: 22. The CDR3 region is CASSSGGPGLSPLREQYF. Written as DNA, the CDR3 is TGTGCCAGCAGCTCGGGAGGACCGGGACTCAGTCCACTACGCGAGCAGTACTTC.

This clonotype was seen a single time. The chain is built from TRBV27 and TRBJ1-2; TRBD1 matches 7 bases. There are 17 residues in the CDR3. V lost 5 bases to trimming and J lost 0 bases; unmatched junction nucleotides: 12. CDR1 MNHEY and CDR2 SMNVEV come from the germline V gene (reference sequence). This chain's CDR3 is CASSPFRGLGANYGYTF. The CDR3 nucleotides are TGTGCCAGCAGTCCTTTTAGGGGGCTCGGAGCTAACTATGGCTACACCTTC.

The V and J genes are TRBV5-1 and TRBJ1-1; 7 bases map to TRBD1. After removal of 0 bases from V and 7 bases from J, the junction contained 9 bases not matched to a gene. The CDR3 is 15 amino acids. Per the germline V gene, CDR1 is SGHRS and CDR2 is YFSETQ. CDR3 coding DNA: TGCGCCAGCAGCTTGGCCCGACAGGGAGCTTATGAAGCTTTCTTT. This gives the protein CASSLARQGAYEAFF.

This clonotype has a handful of counts. This chain connects TRBV7-6 to TRBJ2-1; 10 bases map to TRBD2. The V gene's germline CDR1 is SGHVS and CDR2 FNYEAQ. CDR3 size: 16 residues. Germline trimming cut 5 bases from V and 4 bases from J; bases unmatched to any gene: 8. Here the CDR3 DNA reads TGTGCCAGCAGCATTCAAGAGACTAGCGGGTACAATGAGCAGTTCTTC. Encoded protein: CASSIQETSGYNEQFF.

This chain links TRBV12-3 or TRBV12-4 with TRBJ1-2, with 10 nucleotides matching TRBD1. With V trimmed by 5 bases and J by 3 bases, 9 bases remained unmatched. The length of the CDR3 is 16 residues. CDR3 coding DNA: TGTGCCAGCAGTCGCGACAGGGGGCGCGGACACTATGGCTACACCTTC. Translating it yields CASSRDRGRGHYGYTF.

This clonotype was counted between two and nine times. This chain uses TRBV12-3 or TRBV12-4 with TRBJ2-1; D gene ambiguous. The CDR3 contains 12 residues. V was pared by 0 bases and J by 13 bases, with 10 bases between. Written as DNA, the CDR3 is TGTGCCAGCAGTTTAGCTTTCCAGGACCAGTTCTTC. It is translated as CASSLAFQDQFF.

The chain couples TRBV7-2 to TRBJ2-7; D ambiguous. Trimming removed 3 bases from V and 5 bases from J, with 17 bases in between. The CDR3 is 15 residues long. Germline V gives CDR1 SGHTA, CDR2 FQGNSA. CDR3 nucleotide sequence: TGTGCCAGCAGCTTGGGCGGACGTTCGTGGGACGAGCAGTACTTC. Amino acid sequence: CASSLGGRSWDEQYF. Looking up the rest from reference TRBV7-2 and TRBJ2-7 gives the full variable domain: GAGVSQSPSNKVTEKGKDVELRCDPISGHTALYWYRQSLGQGLEFLIYFQGNSAPDKSGLPSDRFSAERTGGSVSTLTIQRTQQEDSAVYLCASSLGGRSWDEQYFGPGTRLTVT.

The chain has TRBV28 and TRBJ1-2, with D tentatively TRBD1 (6 bases). Germline lookup yields CDR1 MDHEN and CDR2 SYDVKM. Trimming removed 2 bases at V and 4 bases at J, with 14 bases between. CDR3 length: 15 residues. This CDR3 reads CASSLQGKGVYGYTF. CDR3 nucleotides: TGTGCCAGCAGTTTACAGGGGAAAGGCGTCTATGGCTACACCTTC.

For the CDR3, the DNA is TGTGCCAGCAGCCGAAAGGGGTTAGGAGCGTCGAACGGGGCCAACGTCCTGACTTTC. Translated: CASSRKGLGASNGANVLTF. The chain uses TRBV4-2 and TRBJ2-6; weak D call: TRBD1 (5 bases). There are 19 residues in the CDR3. Germline V lookup: CDR1 LGHNA, CDR2 YNFKEQ. Trimming cost V 4 bases and J 4 bases, with 23 bases left between them.

This clonotype showed up just a few times. J is TRBJ2-3 and V is TRBV10-3; D might be TRBD1 or TRBD2, each matching 5 bases. The CDR3 extends over 13 amino acids. Germline loops: CDR1 ENHRY, CDR2 SYGVKD. The V gene lost 7 bases and the J gene lost 2 bases, with 10 bases spanning the gap. As DNA, the CDR3 is TGTGCCATCACCCAGGGACCCACAGATACGCAGTATTTT. Translated, it gives CAITQGPTDTQYF.

V usage is TRBV20-1 and J usage is TRBJ1-2, with D possibly matching TRBD1 (6 bases). V was cut by 6 bases and J by 4 bases, with 12 bases left in between. The germline V gene encodes CDR1 DFQATT and CDR2 SNEGSKA (reference sequence). CDR3 length: 12 residues. Written as DNA, the CDR3 is TGCAGTGCGACCACAGGGCCCTATGGCTACACCTTC. Amino acid sequence: CSATTGPYGYTF.

The V and J genes are TRBV12-3 or TRBV12-4 and TRBJ2-1; 10 bases fit TRBD2. This CDR3 has 15 residues. Trimming at V came to 6 bases and at J to 3 bases, leaving 5 bases not matched to a gene. CDR3 bases: TGTGCCAGCAGCCAGCGGGAGGGACACTACAATGAGCAGTTCTTC. Translation gives CASSQREGHYNEQFF.

This chain joins TRBV20-1 and TRBJ1-5; D remains unclear. Germline lookup yields CDR1 DFQATT and CDR2 SNEGSKA (reference sequence). The V and J ends lost 1 base and 3 bases respectively, with 13 bases between them. CDR3 length equals 15 residues. CDR3 sequence: CSARVVPTANQPQHF. The DNA for the CDR3 is TGCAGTGCTAGAGTAGTTCCGACGGCCAATCAGCCCCAGCATTTT.

V and J are TRBV7-8 and TRBJ2-2; 10 bases agree with TRBD2. The V and J ends lost 1 base and 5 bases, in that order; junction bases with no gene match: 13. Germline-derived CDR1 and CDR2 are SGHVS and FQNEAQ. CDR3 length: 19 amino acids. The CDR3 sequence is CASSLGFVRASGSTGELFF. CDR3 nucleotides: TGTGCCAGCAGCTTAGGATTTGTTAGGGCTAGCGGGAGTACCGGGGAGCTGTTTTTT.

The CDR3 DNA is TGTGCCACCAGTGTGGGGAACACTGAAGCTTTCTTT. Translation: CATSVGNTEAFF. The chain carries TRBV24-1 and TRBJ1-1, with no clear D. The CDR3 sequence is 12 residues long. V was pared by 5 bases and J by 1 base, with 4 bases between. Looked up from germline, CDR1 is KGHDR and CDR2 is SFDVKD.

The rearrangement links TRBV6-1 to TRBJ2-2; 8 positions agree with TRBD1. Germline assignment: CDR1 MNHNS and CDR2 SASEGT. The CDR3 totals 15 residues. Trimming removed 5 bases from V and 4 bases from J; junction bases left unmatched: 6. The CDR3 DNA reads as TGTGCCAGCAGTCGGACAGGGATGAGCACCGGGGAGCTGTTTTTT. This translates into CASSRTGMSTGELFF.

The V and J genes are TRBV28 and TRBJ2-3; D call uncertain. Trimming stripped 5 bases from V and 4 bases from J, with 16 bases between. The CDR3 runs 15 residues. CDR1 and CDR2 from the germline V gene are MDHEN and SYDVKM. CDR3 coding DNA: TGTGCCAGCAGTGATTGGGTAGTGGGTCCAGATACGCAGTATTTT. As protein: CASSDWVVGPDTQYF.

The chain joins TRBV11-1 to TRBJ1-5, with a weak D call TRBD1 (5 bases). Trimming left V 2 bases short and J 3 bases short, with 14 bases between. CDR1 is SGHAT, CDR2 FQDESV, per germline (reference sequence). There are 16 residues in the CDR3. Written as DNA, the CDR3 is TGTGCCAGCAGCTTATATCAGGGCGTCGACAATCAGCCCCAGCATTTT. The encoded protein is CASSLYQGVDNQPQHF.

This clonotype showed up many times. V gene TRBV12-3 or TRBV12-4 combines with J gene TRBJ2-1; D is unclear. The germline V and J ends were trimmed by 2 bases and 8 bases, with 10 bases remaining between them. CDR3 size: 13 residues. CDR3 amino acids: CASSLPVVDEQFF. CDR3 sequence (DNA): TGTGCCAGCAGTTTACCGGTGGTGGATGAGCAGTTCTTC.

V gene TRBV5-1 combines with J gene TRBJ2-1; D could derive from TRBD1 or TRBD2 (5 bases each). Trimming cost V 3 bases and J 8 bases, with 9 bases left between them. This CDR3 region has 12 residues. Germline CDR1 reads SGHRS; CDR2 reads YFSETQ. The CDR3 DNA reads as TGCGCCAGCAGCTACTCGGGGCATGAGCAGTTCTTC. It specifies CASSYSGHEQFF.

This clonotype was recorded once. This chain links TRBV20-1 with TRBJ2-1; 9 positions match TRBD1. Losses at the gene ends were 3 bases for V and 4 bases for J; bases not matched to a gene: 7. Per the germline V gene, CDR1 is DFQATT and CDR2 is SNEGSKA (reference sequence). This CDR3 has 15 amino acids. Here the CDR3 DNA reads TGCAGTGCTAGTGTGCGACAGGGGGTTTACAATGAGCAGTTCTTC. It encodes CSASVRQGVYNEQFF.

This clonotype was recorded a few times. This chain uses TRBV5-1 with TRBJ2-7, with 11 bases aligning to TRBD2. The CDR3 has 15 amino acids. Germline assignment: CDR1 SGHRS and CDR2 YFSETQ. Unmatched junction bases numbered 6, after V lost 5 bases and J lost 2 bases. CDR3 nucleotide sequence: TGCGCCAGCAGTGAGGTTAGCGGGAGGGCCTACGAGCAGTACTTC. It is translated as CASSEVSGRAYEQYF.

This clonotype came up a few times. J is TRBJ2-5 and V is TRBV7-9; D is possibly TRBD1 (5 bases). V lost 1 base and J 2 bases, leaving 11 bases between the germline ends. The CDR3 covers 15 residues. Looked up from germline, CDR1 is SEHNR and CDR2 is FQNEAQ (reference sequence). The CDR3 spells CASSLGQTDQETQYF. In DNA, the CDR3 is TGTGCCAGCAGCTTAGGACAGACAGATCAAGAGACCCAGTACTTC.

This chain links TRBV28 with TRBJ2-7; 11 nucleotides agree with TRBD2. The CDR3 runs to 16 residues. Germline values: CDR1 MDHEN, CDR2 SYDVKM. V dropped 1 base and J dropped 5; count of bases not matched to a gene: 7. The CDR3: CASSLSLGLAAHEQYF. The CDR3 nucleotides read TGTGCCAGCAGTTTATCTCTGGGACTAGCGGCCCACGAGCAGTACTTC.

There are a few counts of this clonotype. The chain employs TRBV5-1 and TRBJ2-5; tentatively, D is TRBD1 or TRBD2 (5 bases each). This CDR3 has 14 amino acids. Germline-derived CDR1 and CDR2 are SGHRS and YFSETQ. The V end was cut by 0 bases, the J end by 5 bases, with 11 bases between. CDR3 in amino acids: CASSLDPGHETQYF. CDR3 DNA: TGCGCCAGCAGCTTGGATCCGGGGCACGAGACCCAGTACTTC.

The chain carries TRBV2 and TRBJ2-1, with TRBD2 identical over 7 bases. The CDR3 has 15 amino acids. V was clipped by 7 bases and J by 4 bases; unmatched bases: 10. In germline, CDR1 is SNHLY, CDR2 FYNNEI. DNA of the CDR3: TGTGCCAGCATCAAAAGATCTAGCGGTTACAATGAGCAGTTCTTC. Protein: CASIKRSSGYNEQFF.

J is TRBJ1-5 and V is TRBV20-1; 7 bases fit TRBD1. Per the germline V gene, CDR1 is DFQATT and CDR2 is SNEGSKA (reference sequence). There are 13 residues in the CDR3. V shed 2 bases and J 6 bases; nucleotides not matched to a gene: 4. CDR3: CSARTGVGQPQHF. CDR3 DNA sequence: TGCAGTGCTAGAACAGGGGTGGGTCAGCCCCAGCATTTT.